This TCR beta chain was identified during a study of prognosis after radiotherapy for stage I lung cancer. The ends lost 1 base at V and 4 bases at J; junction bases unmatched: 0. The CDR3 totals 15 residues. The germline V gene has CDR1 LGHDT and CDR2 YNNKEL (reference sequence). This clonotype was counted at least ten times. Using two-round multiplex PCR, the authors amplified TCR beta CDR3 from genomic DNA. Gene-specific TRBV and TRBJ primers were used in PCR round one. TCRdb redid the calling of the multiplex PCR reads with MiXCR, one entry per CDR3 protein. The table lists 20,000 or so distinct CDR3 sequences, around 46% of them singletons, with roughly 30% in the top ten.

The sample here was PBMCs, taken before or after stereotactic body radiation therapy (not recorded which). The chain has TRBV3-1 and TRBJ2-5; TRBD2 aligns across 13 bases. The sequence came from a donor aged 50 or older with non-small cell lung cancer. The CDR3 coding sequence is TGTGCCAGCAGCCAAGGACTAGCGGGAGGAGAGACCCAGTACTTC. This gives the protein CASSQGLAGGETQYF.